These T cell receptor beta chains were read from a single sample in a study of Ad26.COV2.S vaccination and SARS-CoV-2 variants. The assay was immunoSEQ multiplex PCR, and TCRdb's table has in-frame clones only and misses some. The table shows about 180,000 clones, with around nine tenths occurring only once. The sequencing here drew on peripheral blood, taken after recovery from COVID-19. Source of these receptors: a human donor who had recovered from COVID-19. Each CDR3 is given with its conserved first and last residue. The D gene is left open where the match is weak. Clone size is given for some rows only: seen once, a few or many times, or a class if the clone is expanded.

J | V | size | D | CDR3 | DNA
TRBJ2-1 | TRBV9 | NA | TRBD2 | CASSGYPSGREAHNEQFF | TGTGCCAGCAGCGGCTACCCTAGCGGGAGGGAAGCCCACAATGAGCAGTTCTTC
TRBJ2-3 | TRBV7-2 | NA | NA | CASSLEGHNTQYF | TGTGCCAGCAGCTTAGAGGGTCACAATACGCAGTATTTT
TRBJ2-3 | TRBV19 | NA | NA | CATSQGGLEDTQYF | TGTGCCACTTCTCAGGGGGGGCTCGAAGATACGCAGTATTTT
TRBJ1-5 | TRBV28 | NA | TRBD1 | CASSSTGSVQPQHF | TGTGCCAGCAGTTCGACAGGGTCTGTTCAGCCCCAGCATTTT
TRBJ2-1 | TRBV19 | NA | NA | CASSSGTLLYNEQFF | TGTGCCAGTAGTTCCGGGACCCTACTGTACAATGAGCAGTTCTTC
TRBJ1-2 | TRBV14 | once | TRBD1 | CASTAEGQGLTGYTF | TGTGCCAGCACCGCCGAGGGACAGGGGCTAACTGGCTACACCTTC
TRBJ1-3 | TRBV10-3 | NA | NA | CAISDPGAGNTIYF | TGTGCCATCAGTGACCCCGGGGCCGGAAACACCATATATTTT
TRBJ1-2 | TRBV25-1 | NA | NA | CASSEIYGYTF | TGTGCCAGCAGTGAAATCTATGGCTACACCTTC
TRBJ2-3 | TRBV4-1 | NA | TRBD2 | CASSQAAGTMDTQYF | TGCGCCAGCAGCCAAGCTGCCGGGACTATGGATACGCAGTATTTT
TRBJ2-3 | TRBV7-9 | NA | NA | CASSLVGDADTQYF | TGTGCCAGCAGCTTAGTGGGAGATGCAGATACGCAGTATTTT
TRBJ2-2 | TRBV2 | NA | NA | CASRKMADTGELFF | TGTGCCAGCAGAAAGATGGCGGACACCGGGGAGCTGTTTTTT
TRBJ1-6 | TRBV30 | NA | NA | CAWSRGTRNSPLHF | TGTGCCTGGAGTCGGGGCACCCGTAATTCACCCCTCCACTTT
TRBJ1-4 | TRBV6-5 | few | NA | CASSSVLATNEKLFF | TGTGCCAGCAGTTCCGTGTTAGCAACTAATGAAAAACTGTTTTTT
TRBJ2-1 | TRBV5-6 | NA | NA | CASSYPGERNYNEQFF | TGTGCCAGCAGCTACCCGGGGGAGCGGAACTACAATGAGCAGTTCTTC
TRBJ2-2 | TRBV28 | NA | NA | CASSLGPHTPDTGELFF | TGTGCCAGCAGTTTAGGCCCCCACACGCCGGACACCGGGGAGCTGTTTTTT
TRBJ1-1 | TRBV27 | NA | TRBD1 | CASSDATGGYTEAFF | TGTGCCAGCAGTGATGCGACAGGGGGTTACACTGAAGCTTTCTTT
TRBJ2-7 | TRBV6-5 | NA | NA | CASTQRWGAVDEQYF | TGTGCCAGCACTCAAAGGTGGGGGGCGGTGGACGAGCAGTACTTC
TRBJ2-7 | TRBV6-5 | once | NA | CASSWGAGEQYF | TGTGCCAGCAGTTGGGGTGCCGGCGAGCAGTACTTC
TRBJ1-1 | TRBV18 | NA | NA | CASSPGEGRNTEAFF | TGTGCCAGCTCACCAGGGGAAGGGCGGAACACTGAAGCTTTCTTT
TRBJ1-6 | TRBV9 | once | NA | CASSVVGGNSPLHF | TGTGCCAGCAGCGTAGTTGGAGGGAATTCACCCCTCCACTTT
TRBJ2-3 | TRBV5-8 | NA | NA | CASSLGIGGYTDTQYF | TGTGCCAGCAGCTTGGGTATTGGCGGCTACACAGATACGCAGTATTTT
TRBJ2-1 | TRBV9 | NA | NA | CASSVQGDNEQFF | TGTGCCAGCAGCGTACAGGGCGACAATGAGCAGTTCTTC
TRBJ1-2 | TRBV2 | few | NA | CASSEAQGMIYGYTF | TGTGCCAGCAGTGAAGCGCAGGGAATGATCTATGGCTACACCTTC
TRBJ2-1 | TRBV20-1 | NA | NA | CSASVGLGREQFF | TGCAGTGCTAGTGTAGGGTTGGGCCGTGAGCAGTTCTTC
TRBJ1-2 | TRBV11-2 | few | NA | CASSLEPGHGYTF | TGTGCCAGCAGCTTAGAGCCAGGGCATGGCTACACCTTC
TRBJ2-6 | TRBV11-3 | NA | NA | CASGPSGANVLTF | TGTGCCAGCGGGCCGTCTGGGGCCAACGTCCTGACTTTC
TRBJ1-6 | TRBV5-1 | NA | TRBD1 | CASSSRTGLGALHF | TGCGCCAGCAGCTCTAGGACAGGGCTTGGGGCCCTCCACTTT
TRBJ1-5 | TRBV28 | NA | NA | CASRYGGGINQPQHF | TGTGCCAGCAGATACGGGGGGGGGATTAATCAGCCCCAGCATTTT
TRBJ2-3 | TRBV19 | NA | NA | CATSTGLSDTQYF | TGTGCCACTTCGACAGGTCTCTCAGATACGCAGTATTTT
TRBJ2-3 | TRBV6-2/TRBV6-3 | few | NA | CASSSTDTQYF | TGTGCCAGCAGTTCCACAGATACGCAGTATTTT
TRBJ1-4 | TRBV4-1 | NA | NA | CASSHRGGANEKLFF | TGCGCCAGCAGCCACCGAGGGGGGGCTAATGAAAAACTGTTTTTT
TRBJ2-5 | TRBV5-1 | NA | TRBD2 | CASSFFSRGTSGGVVWETQYF | TGCGCCAGCAGCTTTTTTTCTAGAGGGACTAGCGGGGGGGTCGTGTGGGAGACCCAGTACTTC
TRBJ2-1 | TRBV18 | NA | NA | CASSPRGGDLYNEQFF | TGTGCCAGCTCCCCAAGGGGCGGAGACCTATACAATGAGCAGTTCTTC
TRBJ2-7 | TRBV30 | NA | TRBD2 | CAWSLAGAGPRSYEQYF | TGTGCCTGGAGTTTAGCGGGAGCAGGGCCCAGGTCCTACGAGCAGTACTTC
TRBJ2-2 | TRBV3-1/TRBV3-2 | few | NA | CASRLALGELFF | TGTGCCAGCAGACTAGCTCTCGGGGAGCTGTTTTTT
TRBJ1-1 | TRBV18 | NA | NA | CASSPFTTAMNTEAFF | TGTGCCAGCTCACCGTTTACGACAGCCATGAACACTGAAGCTTTCTTT
TRBJ2-2 | TRBV19 | NA | NA | CASSIGSNTGELFF | TGTGCCAGTAGTATTGGCAGTAACACCGGGGAGCTGTTTTTT
TRBJ1-2 | TRBV3-1/TRBV3-2 | NA | NA | CASSQGRFRGYTF | TGTGCCAGCAGCCAAGGGCGGTTCCGAGGCTACACCTTC
TRBJ2-7 | TRBV2 | NA | NA | CASKRARSYEQYF | TGTGCCAGCAAGAGAGCTAGGTCCTACGAGCAGTACTTC
TRBJ2-1 | TRBV18 | once | NA | CASSPPGTGNEQFF | TGTGCCAGCTCACCACCGGGAACAGGGAATGAGCAGTTCTTC
TRBJ2-7 | TRBV5-6 | NA | NA | CASCSWGMYEQYF | TGTGCCAGCTGTTCCTGGGGGATGTACGAGCAGTACTTC
TRBJ2-1 | TRBV24-1 | NA | TRBD2 | CATSVSGGLYNEQFF | TGTGCCACCAGTGTGAGCGGGGGGCTCTACAATGAGCAGTTCTTC
TRBJ2-7 | TRBV9 | NA | NA | CASSVGGTQAYEQYF | TGTGCCAGCAGCGTAGGAGGGACACAAGCCTACGAGCAGTACTTC
TRBJ2-3 | TRBV28 | NA | TRBD2 | CASSPSGGASDTQYF | TGTGCCAGCAGCCCTAGCGGGGGGGCCTCAGATACGCAGTATTTT
TRBJ2-1 | TRBV5-1 | NA | TRBD2 | CASSPQGLAGGPAYNEQFF | TGCGCCAGCAGTCCCCAGGGACTAGCGGGAGGGCCCGCCTACAATGAGCAGTTCTTC
TRBJ2-5 | TRBV10-3 | NA | TRBD2 | CAISESGSGGHQETQYF | TGTGCCATCAGTGAGTCAGGGAGCGGGGGCCACCAAGAGACCCAGTACTTC
TRBJ1-5 | TRBV5-1 | few | NA | CASRGGVNQPQHF | TGCGCCAGCAGAGGTGGGGTCAATCAGCCCCAGCATTTT
TRBJ2-1 | TRBV27 | NA | TRBD2 | CASSLAGEYNEQFF | TGTGCCAGCAGTTTAGCGGGGGAGTACAATGAGCAGTTCTTC
TRBJ2-4 | TRBV11-2 | NA | NA | CASSFWRGNIQYF | TGTGCCAGCAGCTTCTGGCGGGGAAACATTCAGTACTTC
TRBJ2-3 | TRBV6-6 | once | TRBD2 | CASSLAGGYTDTQYF | TGTGCCAGCAGCCTAGCGGGCGGATACACAGATACGCAGTATTTT
TRBJ1-5 | TRBV6-1 | NA | TRBD1 | CASSEEGQGSQPQHF | TGTGCCAGCAGTGAAGAGGGACAGGGGAGTCAGCCCCAGCATTTT
TRBJ2-7 | TRBV11-2 | NA | TRBD2 | CASSLVLAGGSYEQYF | TGTGCCAGCAGCTTAGTTTTAGCGGGAGGTTCCTACGAGCAGTACTTC
TRBJ2-7 | TRBV2 | NA | TRBD1 | CASTFSGTGKYEQYF | TGTGCCAGCACATTTTCCGGGACAGGAAAGTACGAGCAGTACTTC
TRBJ1-2 | TRBV12-3/TRBV12-4 | NA | TRBD1 | CASSLLQGYGYTF | TGTGCCAGCAGTTTATTACAGGGGTATGGCTACACCTTC